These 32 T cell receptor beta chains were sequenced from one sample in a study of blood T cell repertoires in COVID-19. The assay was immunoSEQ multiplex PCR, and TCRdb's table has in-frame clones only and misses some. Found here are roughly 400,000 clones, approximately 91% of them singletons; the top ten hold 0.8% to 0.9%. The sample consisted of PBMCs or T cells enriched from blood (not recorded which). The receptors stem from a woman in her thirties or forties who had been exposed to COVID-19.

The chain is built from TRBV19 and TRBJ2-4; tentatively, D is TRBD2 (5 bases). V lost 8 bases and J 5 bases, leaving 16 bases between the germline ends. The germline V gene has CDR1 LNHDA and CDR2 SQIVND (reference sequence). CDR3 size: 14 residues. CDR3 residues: CASRFGGRENIQYF. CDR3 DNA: TGTGCCAGTCGTTTCGGTGGGAGAGAAAACATTCAGTACTTC.

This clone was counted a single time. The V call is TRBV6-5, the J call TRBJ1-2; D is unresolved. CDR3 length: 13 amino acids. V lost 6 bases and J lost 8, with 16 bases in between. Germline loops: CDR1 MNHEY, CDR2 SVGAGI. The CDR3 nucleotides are TGTGCCAGCAGCCGAAGCATGGCGGTAGGCTACACCTTC. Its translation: CASSRSMAVGYTF.

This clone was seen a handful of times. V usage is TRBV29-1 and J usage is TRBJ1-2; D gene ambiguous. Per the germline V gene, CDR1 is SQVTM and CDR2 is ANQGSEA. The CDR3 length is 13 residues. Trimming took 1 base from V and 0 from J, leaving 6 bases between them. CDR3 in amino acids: CSVEVTSNYGYTF. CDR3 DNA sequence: TGCAGCGTTGAAGTTACATCTAACTATGGCTACACCTTC.

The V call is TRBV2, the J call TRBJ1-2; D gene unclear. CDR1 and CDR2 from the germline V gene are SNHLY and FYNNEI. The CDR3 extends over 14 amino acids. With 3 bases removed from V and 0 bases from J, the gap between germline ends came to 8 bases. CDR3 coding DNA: TGTGCCAGCAGTGAGGATGGAGCTAACTATGGCTACACCTTC. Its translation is CASSEDGANYGYTF. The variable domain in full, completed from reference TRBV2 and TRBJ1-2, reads EPEVTQTPSHQVTQMGQEVILRCVPISNHLYFYWYRQILGQKVEFLVSFYNNEISEKSEIFDDQFSVERPDGSNFTLKIRSTKLEDSAMYFCASSEDGANYGYTFGSGTRLTVV.

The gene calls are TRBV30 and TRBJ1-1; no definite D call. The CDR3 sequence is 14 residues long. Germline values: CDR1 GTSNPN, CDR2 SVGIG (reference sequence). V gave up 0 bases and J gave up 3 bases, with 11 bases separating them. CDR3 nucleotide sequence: TGTGCCTGGAGTGTACGAGGCTGGGACACTGAAGCTTTCTTT. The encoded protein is CAWSVRGWDTEAFF. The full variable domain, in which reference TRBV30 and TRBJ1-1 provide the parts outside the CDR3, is SQTIHQWPATLVQPVGSPLSLECTVEGTSNPNLYWYRQAAGRGLQLLFYSVGIGQISSEVPQNLSASRPQDRQFILSSKKLLLSDSGFYLCAWSVRGWDTEAFFGQGTRLTVV.

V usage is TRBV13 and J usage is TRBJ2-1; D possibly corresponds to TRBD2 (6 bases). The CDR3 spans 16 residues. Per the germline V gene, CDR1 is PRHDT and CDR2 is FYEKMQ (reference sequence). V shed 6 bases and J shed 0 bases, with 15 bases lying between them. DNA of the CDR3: TGTGCCAGCAGTACATTAGCGGTAGGCTCCTACAATGAGCAGTTCTTC. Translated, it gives CASSTLAVGSYNEQFF.

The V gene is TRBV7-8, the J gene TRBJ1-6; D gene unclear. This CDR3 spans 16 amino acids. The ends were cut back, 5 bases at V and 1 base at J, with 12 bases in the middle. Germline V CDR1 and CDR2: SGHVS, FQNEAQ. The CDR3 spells CASSAGTWSYNSPLHF. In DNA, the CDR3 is TGTGCCAGCAGCGCCGGTACTTGGTCCTATAATTCACCCCTCCACTTT.

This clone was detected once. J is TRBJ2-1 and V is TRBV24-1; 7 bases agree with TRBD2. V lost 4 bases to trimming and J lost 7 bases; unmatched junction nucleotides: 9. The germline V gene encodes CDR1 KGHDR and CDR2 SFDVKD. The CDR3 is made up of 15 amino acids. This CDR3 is CATSDPRTSSNEQFF. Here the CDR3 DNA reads TGTGCCACCAGTGACCCCCGGACTAGTTCTAATGAGCAGTTCTTC.

CDR3: CASSLVPLARTEAFF. In nucleotides, the CDR3 is TGTGCCAGCAGCTTAGTGCCCCTGGCGAGGACTGAAGCTTTCTTT. The chain uses TRBV11-2 and TRBJ1-1; D not certain. Germline V gene data show CDR1 as SGHAT and CDR2 as FQNNGV. The CDR3 is made up of 15 amino acids. V was cut by 1 base and J by 5 bases, with 14 bases left in between.

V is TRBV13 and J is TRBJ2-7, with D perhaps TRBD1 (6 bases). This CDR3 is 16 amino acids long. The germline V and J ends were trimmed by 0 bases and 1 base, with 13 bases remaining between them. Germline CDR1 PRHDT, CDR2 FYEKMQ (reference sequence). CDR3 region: CASSLGITGHSYEQYF. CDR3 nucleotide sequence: TGTGCCAGCAGCTTAGGCATAACGGGACATTCCTACGAGCAGTACTTC.

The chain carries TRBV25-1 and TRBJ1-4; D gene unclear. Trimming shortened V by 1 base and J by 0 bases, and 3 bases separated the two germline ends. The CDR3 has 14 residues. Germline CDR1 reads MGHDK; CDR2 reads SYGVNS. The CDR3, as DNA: TGTGCCAGCAGTGAATTCACAACTAATGAAAAACTGTTTTTT. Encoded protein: CASSEFTTNEKLFF.

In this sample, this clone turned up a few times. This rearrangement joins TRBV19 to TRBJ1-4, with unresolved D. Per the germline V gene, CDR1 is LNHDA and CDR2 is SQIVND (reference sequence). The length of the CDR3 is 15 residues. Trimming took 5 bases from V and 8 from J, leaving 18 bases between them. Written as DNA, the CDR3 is TGTGCCAGTAGTCCGAGTGGAGGGTCGGGGGAAAAACTGTTTTTT. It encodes CASSPSGGSGEKLFF.

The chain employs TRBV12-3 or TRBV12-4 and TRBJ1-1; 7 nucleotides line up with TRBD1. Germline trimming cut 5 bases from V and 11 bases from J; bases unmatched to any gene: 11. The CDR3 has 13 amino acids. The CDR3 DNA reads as TGTGCCAGCAGTACAGGGGCTGTCCTGAGTGCTTTCTTT. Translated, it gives CASSTGAVLSAFF.

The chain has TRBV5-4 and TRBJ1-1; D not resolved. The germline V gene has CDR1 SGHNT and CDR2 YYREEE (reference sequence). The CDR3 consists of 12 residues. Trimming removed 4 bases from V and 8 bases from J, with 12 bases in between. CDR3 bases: TGTGCCAGCAGCGCCGAGGGAGGAGAAGCTTTCTTT. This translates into CASSAEGGEAFF.

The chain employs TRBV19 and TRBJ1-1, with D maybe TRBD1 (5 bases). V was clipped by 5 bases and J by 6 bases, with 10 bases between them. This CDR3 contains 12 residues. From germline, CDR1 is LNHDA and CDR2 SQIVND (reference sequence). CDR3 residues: CASSVAGPEAFF. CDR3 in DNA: TGTGCCAGTAGTGTGGCAGGGCCTGAAGCTTTCTTT.

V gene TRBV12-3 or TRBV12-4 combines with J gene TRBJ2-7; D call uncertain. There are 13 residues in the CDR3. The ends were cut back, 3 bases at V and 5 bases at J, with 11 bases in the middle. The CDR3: CASSFRPGHEQYF. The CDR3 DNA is TGTGCCAGCAGTTTTCGGCCAGGCCACGAGCAGTACTTC.

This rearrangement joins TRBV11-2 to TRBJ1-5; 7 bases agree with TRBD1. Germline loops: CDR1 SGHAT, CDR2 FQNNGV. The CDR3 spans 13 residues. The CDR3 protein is CPHRSGGNQPQHF. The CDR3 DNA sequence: TGTCCTCACCGCTCAGGGGGGAATCAGCCCCAGCATTTT. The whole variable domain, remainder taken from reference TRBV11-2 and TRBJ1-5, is EAGVAQSPRYKIIEKRQSVAFWCNPISGHATLYWYQQILGQGPKLLIQFQNNGVVDDSQLPKDRFSAERLKGVDSTLKIQPAKLEDSAVYLCPHRSGGNQPQHFGDGTRLSIL.

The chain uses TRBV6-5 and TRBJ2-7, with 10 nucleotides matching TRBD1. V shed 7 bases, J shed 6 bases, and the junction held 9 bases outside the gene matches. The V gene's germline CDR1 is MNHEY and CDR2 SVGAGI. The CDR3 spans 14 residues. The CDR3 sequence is CASKPTGGIVEQYF. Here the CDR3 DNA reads TGTGCCAGCAAGCCGACAGGGGGCATAGTCGAGCAGTACTTC.

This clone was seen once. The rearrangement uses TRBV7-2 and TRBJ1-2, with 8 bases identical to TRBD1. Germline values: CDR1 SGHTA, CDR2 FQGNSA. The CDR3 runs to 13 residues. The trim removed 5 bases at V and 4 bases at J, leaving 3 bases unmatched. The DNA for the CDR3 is TGTGCCAGCAGCCAAGACAGGGGCTATGGCTACACCTTC. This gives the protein CASSQDRGYGYTF.

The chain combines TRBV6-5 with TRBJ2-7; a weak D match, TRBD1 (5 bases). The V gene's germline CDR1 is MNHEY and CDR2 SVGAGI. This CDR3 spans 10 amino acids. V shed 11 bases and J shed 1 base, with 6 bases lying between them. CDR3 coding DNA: TGTGCCTCAGGGTCCTACGAGCAGTACTTC. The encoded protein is CASGSYEQYF.

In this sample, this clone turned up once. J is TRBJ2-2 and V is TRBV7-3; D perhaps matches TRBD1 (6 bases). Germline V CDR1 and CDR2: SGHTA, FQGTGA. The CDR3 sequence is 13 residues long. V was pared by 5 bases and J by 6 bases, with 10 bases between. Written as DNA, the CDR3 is TGTGCCAGCAGCCTCTACAGGGCCGGGGAGCTGTTTTTT. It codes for CASSLYRAGELFF.

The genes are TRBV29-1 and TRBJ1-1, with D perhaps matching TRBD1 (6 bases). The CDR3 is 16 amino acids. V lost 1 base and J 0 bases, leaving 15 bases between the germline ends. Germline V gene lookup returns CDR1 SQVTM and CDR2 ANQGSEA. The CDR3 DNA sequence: TGCAGCGTTGAAGGGGCAGGGGCGCTTATGAACACTGAAGCTTTCTTT. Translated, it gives CSVEGAGALMNTEAFF.

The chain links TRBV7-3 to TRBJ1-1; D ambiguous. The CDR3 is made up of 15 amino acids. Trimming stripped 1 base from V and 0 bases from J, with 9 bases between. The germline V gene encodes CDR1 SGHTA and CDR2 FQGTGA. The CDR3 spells CASSLKSVMNTEAFF. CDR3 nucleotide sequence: TGTGCCAGCAGCTTAAAAAGCGTAATGAACACTGAAGCTTTCTTT.

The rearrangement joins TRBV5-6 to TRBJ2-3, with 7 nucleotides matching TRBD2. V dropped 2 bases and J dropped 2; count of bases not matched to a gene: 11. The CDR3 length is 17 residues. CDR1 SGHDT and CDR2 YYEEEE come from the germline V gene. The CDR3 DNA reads TGTGCCAGCAGCTTACCCCTAGCGGACTCTTTCACAGATACGCAGTATTTT. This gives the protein CASSLPLADSFTDTQYF.

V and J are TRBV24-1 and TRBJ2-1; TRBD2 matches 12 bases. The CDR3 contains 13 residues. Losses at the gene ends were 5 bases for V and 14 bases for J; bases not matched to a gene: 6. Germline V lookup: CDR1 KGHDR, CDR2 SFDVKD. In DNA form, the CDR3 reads TGTGCCACCAGTGCCTTGGGACTAGCGGGTGAGTTCTTC. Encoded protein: CATSALGLAGEFF.

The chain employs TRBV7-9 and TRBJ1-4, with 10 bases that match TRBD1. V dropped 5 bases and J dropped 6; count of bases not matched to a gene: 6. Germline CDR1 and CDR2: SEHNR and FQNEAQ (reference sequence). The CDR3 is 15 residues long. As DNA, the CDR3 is TGTGCCAGCAGCCACACCGGGACAGGGGATGAAAAACTGTTTTTT. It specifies CASSHTGTGDEKLFF.

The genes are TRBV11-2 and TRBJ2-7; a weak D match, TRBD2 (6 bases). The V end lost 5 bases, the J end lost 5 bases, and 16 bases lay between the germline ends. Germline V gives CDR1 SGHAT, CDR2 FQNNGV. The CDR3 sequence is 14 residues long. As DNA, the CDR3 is TGTGCCAGCAGCCGGCCTAGCGCCCAAGACGAGCAGTACTTC. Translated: CASSRPSAQDEQYF.

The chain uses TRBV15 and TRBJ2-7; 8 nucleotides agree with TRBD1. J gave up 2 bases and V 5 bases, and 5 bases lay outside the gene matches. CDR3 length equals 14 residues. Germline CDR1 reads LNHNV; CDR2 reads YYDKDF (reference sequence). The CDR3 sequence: CATSPGTGTYEQYF. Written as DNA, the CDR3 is TGTGCCACCAGCCCGGGGACAGGAACCTACGAGCAGTACTTC.

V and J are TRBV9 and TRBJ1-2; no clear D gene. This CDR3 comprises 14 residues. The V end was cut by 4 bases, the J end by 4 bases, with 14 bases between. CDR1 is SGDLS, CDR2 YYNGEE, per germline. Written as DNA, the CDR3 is TGTGCCAGCAGCAGCTCGGCCGGGATCTATGGCTACACCTTC. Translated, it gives CASSSSAGIYGYTF.

Here the CDR3 DNA reads TGTGCCAGCGGAAATTCGGCGGGATCTACCTACGAGCAGTACTTC. This encodes CASGNSAGSTYEQYF. The chain recombines TRBV5-8 with TRBJ2-7; D may be TRBD2 (6 bases). The CDR3 extends over 15 amino acids. Germline values: CDR1 SGHTS, CDR2 YDEGEE. Trimming stripped 7 bases from V and 2 bases from J, with 19 bases between. Combining the CDR3 with reference TRBV5-8 and TRBJ2-7 gives the whole variable domain EAGVTQSPTHLIKTRGQQATLRCSPISGHTSVYWYQQALGLGLQFLLWYDEGEERNRGNFPPRFSGRQFPNYSSELNVNALELEDSALYLCASGNSAGSTYEQYFGPGTRLTVT.

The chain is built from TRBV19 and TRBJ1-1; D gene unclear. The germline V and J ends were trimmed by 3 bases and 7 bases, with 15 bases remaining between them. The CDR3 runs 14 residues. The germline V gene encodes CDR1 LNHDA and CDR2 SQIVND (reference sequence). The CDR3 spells CASSMRAAKGEAFF. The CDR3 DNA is TGTGCCAGTAGTATGCGGGCAGCCAAGGGTGAAGCTTTCTTT.

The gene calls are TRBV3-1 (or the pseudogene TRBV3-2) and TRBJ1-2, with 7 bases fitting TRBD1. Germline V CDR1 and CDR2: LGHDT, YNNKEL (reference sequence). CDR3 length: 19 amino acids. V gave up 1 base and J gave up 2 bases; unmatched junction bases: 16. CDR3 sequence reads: CASSQALGPDRAPNYGYTF. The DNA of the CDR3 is TGTGCCAGCAGCCAAGCCCTAGGACCTGACAGGGCCCCCAACTATGGCTACACCTTC.